This T cell receptor (beta chain) comes out of a study of T cell clones after liver transplantation. This CDR3 has 14 residues. Germline V gene data show CDR1 as MNHNS and CDR2 as SASEGT. V was cut by 4 bases and J by 6 bases, with 15 bases left in between. Thawed unstimulated PBMCs were FACS-sorted by CD3, CD4 and CD8 into two populations. Some clones are missing from TCRdb's copy, which holds only in-frame ones; the method was immunoSEQ multiplex PCR. Among about 9,200 clones listed, 78% were seen once. The source is a human patient who received a liver transplant. The graft donor may have contributed some T cells. The input for sequencing was CD8+ T cells from blood, taken at the 22-month timepoint. The genes are TRBV6-1 and TRBJ1-2; possibly TRBD1 for D (6 bases). In DNA form, the CDR3 reads TGTGCCAGCAGTGTCGGGGGGCGGGGGGATGGCTACACCTTC. Translated: CASSVGGRGDGYTF.